The 20 T cell receptor beta chains in this list originate from one sample, sequenced in a study of T cells in Graves' hyperthyroidism and ophthalmopathy. Researchers took RNA transcripts and amplified the TCR beta CDR3 regions from them. First-round RT-PCR targeting the TCR CDR3 was performed with the HTBI primer set. TCRdb processed the multiplex PCR reads anew with MiXCR; each CDR3 protein has one entry. The data show 85,000 to 110,000 distinct CDR3 sequences, roughly 50% seen once. Sequences were obtained from blood. All receptors derive from a middle-aged man with Graves' hyperthyroidism.

J is TRBJ2-1 and V is TRBV15; D may match TRBD1 or TRBD2 (5 bases each). The CDR3 extends over 16 amino acids. Trimming took 0 bases from V and 10 from J, leaving 19 bases between them. Germline-derived CDR1 and CDR2 are LNHNV and YYDKDF (reference sequence). Here the CDR3 reads CATSRDGVGTAGEQFF. The DNA for the CDR3 is TGTGCCACCAGCAGAGATGGGGTCGGGACGGCTGGGGAGCAGTTCTTC.

This clonotype was counted ten times or more. The chain is built from TRBV6-6 and TRBJ1-1; D not resolved. CDR3 size: 12 residues. V shed 2 bases and J shed 2 bases, with 3 bases lying between them. Germline CDR1 and CDR2: MNHNY and SVGAGI (reference sequence). The CDR3, as DNA: TGTGCCAGCAGTTACCCTAACACTGAAGCTTTCTTT. As protein: CASSYPNTEAFF.

A remark on this clonotype: One base away lies a much larger clone, so this may be a sequencing read error. The gene calls are TRBV12-3 or TRBV12-4 and TRBJ2-1; 13 bases align to TRBD2. Unmatched junction bases numbered 5, after V lost 4 bases and J lost 5 bases. The CDR3 runs to 16 residues. CDR3 residues: CASSSRGLAGDNEQFF. CDR3 sequence (DNA): TGTGCCAGCAGTTCGCGCGGACTAGCGGGGGACAATGAGCAGTTCTTC.

This chain connects TRBV20-1 to TRBJ2-7; 10 bases are shared with TRBD2. With 0 bases clipped from V and 6 bases from J, the junction kept 8 bases outside the gene matches. CDR1 and CDR2 from the germline V gene are DFQATT and SNEGSKA (reference sequence). The CDR3 has 15 amino acids. CDR3 sequence reads: CSARDSSGSSVEQYF. In DNA, the CDR3 is TGCAGTGCTAGAGACTCTAGCGGGAGTTCTGTCGAGCAGTACTTC.

This chain links TRBV29-1 with TRBJ2-6, with 8 bases fitting TRBD1. This CDR3 contains 16 residues. Germline V lookup: CDR1 SQVTM, CDR2 ANQGSEA. Germline trimming cut 7 bases from V and 2 bases from J; bases unmatched to any gene: 10. The CDR3 region has the DNA TGCAGCGCTGGACAGGGTCGCGATGCTGGGGCCAACGTCCTGACTTTC. This sequence encodes CSAGQGRDAGANVLTF.

This clonotype was observed a single time. A much larger clone lies one base from this, so it may be a read error. The chain couples TRBV12-3 or TRBV12-4 to TRBJ2-5; TRBD2 matches at 11 bases. The CDR3 is 16 residues long. J gave up 2 bases and V 8 bases, and 10 bases lay outside the gene matches. CDR3: CASGISSGRYQETQYF. The CDR3, as DNA: TGTGCCAGCGGCATCTCTAGCGGGAGGTATCAAGAGACCCAGTACTTC.

This clonotype showed up many times. The J gene is TRBJ1-5, the V gene TRBV24-1, with TRBD1 as a possible D gene (6 bases). Trimming stripped 7 bases from V and 3 bases from J, with 12 bases between. The CDR3 runs 14 residues. Germline V gene data show CDR1 as KGHDR and CDR2 as SFDVKD. DNA for the CDR3: TGTGCCACCAGCGAGGCAGGGGCCAATCAGCCCCAGCATTTT. Amino acids: CATSEAGANQPQHF.

This clonotype was recorded a few times. A read error is possible here, since a much larger clone lies one base away. The chain recombines TRBV10-3 with TRBJ2-7; no reliable D call. CDR3 length: 12 residues. The V gene's germline CDR1 is ENHRY and CDR2 SYGVKD. In DNA, the CDR3 is TGTGCCAGCAGTGGAGACGACCTGAAGCAGTACTTC. This sequence encodes CASSGDDLKQYF.

This clonotype was counted many times. CDR3 nucleotides: TGCAGTGCTGGGGTCCCTCTAGCGGGAGGTTATTACGAGCAGTACTTC. This gives the protein CSAGVPLAGGYYEQYF. The chain carries TRBV20-1 and TRBJ2-7; 11 bases line up with TRBD2. The germline gives CDR1 DFQATT, CDR2 SNEGSKA (reference sequence). V lost 5 bases, J lost 4 bases, and 13 bases stayed unmatched. The CDR3 contains 16 residues.

This chain joins TRBV7-2 and TRBJ2-2, with D maybe TRBD1 (6 bases). Germline CDR1 and CDR2: SGHTA and FQGNSA. This CDR3 has 15 residues. V dropped 1 base and J dropped 8 bases, with 14 bases sitting between them. The CDR3 loop reads CASSLEPPGTGELFF. CDR3 sequence (DNA): TGTGCCAGCAGCTTAGAACCTCCCGGGACAGGGGAGCTGTTTTTT.

As concerns this clonotype: It may be a read error: a sequence one base away is much more abundant. The chain joins TRBV29-1 to TRBJ2-3, with D maybe TRBD2 (5 bases). The CDR3 is 8 residues long. Germline V lookup: CDR1 SQVTM, CDR2 ANQGSEA. CDR3 loop: CSAEAEDF. The CDR3 nucleotides read TGCAGCGCTGAAGCGGAGGACTTT.

J is TRBJ1-5 and V is TRBV2; 10 nucleotides line up with TRBD1. Germline V gives CDR1 SNHLY, CDR2 FYNNEI. Unmatched junction bases numbered 4, after V lost 2 bases and J lost 3 bases. The CDR3 loop spans 16 amino acids. CDR3 sequence (DNA): TGTGCCAGCAGTGAATCGACAGGGGGCATCAATCAGCCCCAGCATTTT. Its translation is CASSESTGGINQPQHF.

In its sample, this clonotype was seen many times. A read error may explain this, as a much larger clone is one base away. The chain combines TRBV25-1 with TRBJ2-1, with 12 bases fitting TRBD2. The CDR3 totals 14 residues. Germline values: CDR1 MGHDK, CDR2 SYGVNS. The V gene end was trimmed by 8 bases and the J gene end by 10 bases; junction bases not matched to a gene: 9. The CDR3 reads CASGSRTSGAEQFF. The CDR3 bases are TGTGCCAGCGGTTCTCGGACTAGCGGGGCCGAGCAGTTCTTC.

The rearrangement uses TRBV20-1 and TRBJ2-1; possible D gene TRBD1, 5 bases. This CDR3 contains 13 residues. V was trimmed by 6 bases and J by 7 bases, leaving 16 bases between them. CDR1 and CDR2 from the germline V gene are DFQATT and SNEGSKA (reference sequence). The CDR3 DNA reads TGCAGTGCCCCGCCGGCTGGGGCGAATGAGCAGTTCTTC. Its translation is CSAPPAGANEQFF.

Comment on this clonotype: This sequence may be a read error, since a much larger clone differs from it by one base. The CDR3 coding sequence is TGTGCCAACAGACTCGACAGGGGGTCCTACAATGAGCAGTTCTTC. Translation gives CANRLDRGSYNEQFF. J is TRBJ2-1 and V is TRBV2, with 9 bases aligning to TRBD1. Germline CDR1 and CDR2: SNHLY and FYNNEI. V lost 10 bases to trimming and J lost 1 base; unmatched junction nucleotides: 8. There are 15 residues in the CDR3.

On this clonotype: One end of the junction fails to match germline, which may point to a read error. The chain is built from TRBV20-1 and TRBJ2-7; TRBD1 or TRBD2 may be the D gene (5 bases each). Germline lookup yields CDR1 DFQATT and CDR2 SNEGSKA (reference sequence). The CDR3 length is 12 residues. Here the CDR3 DNA reads TGCAGTGCTCCCCGGGGCGCCTACGGGCAGTACTTC. Protein product: CSAPRGAYGQYF.

In its sample, this clonotype is medium-sized. This sequence joins TRBV19 and TRBJ2-5, with TRBD2 as a possible D gene (6 bases). Trimming cost V 5 bases and J 3 bases, with 19 bases left between them. The CDR3 runs to 16 residues. The germline V gene encodes CDR1 LNHDA and CDR2 SQIVND (reference sequence). CDR3 residues: CASSWGLSSEEETQYF. CDR3 bases: TGTGCCAGTAGTTGGGGTCTATCTAGCGAAGAAGAGACCCAGTACTTC.

This clonotype was found many times. The genes are TRBV20-1 and TRBJ2-3, with TRBD1 as a possible D gene (6 bases). Per the germline V gene, CDR1 is DFQATT and CDR2 is SNEGSKA (reference sequence). V lost 0 bases, J lost 2 bases, and 15 bases lay in between. The CDR3 length is 16 residues. In nucleotides, the CDR3 is TGCAGTGCTAGAGATTTTGTGGGGGCGCCCACAGATACGCAGTATTTT. This gives the protein CSARDFVGAPTDTQYF.

This clonotype was counted many times. The J gene is TRBJ2-1, the V gene TRBV2, with a tentative D call TRBD2 (5 bases). This CDR3 contains 15 residues. Germline assignment: CDR1 SNHLY and CDR2 FYNNEI. V lost 8 bases to trimming and J lost 1 base, with 15 bases between them. DNA for the CDR3: TGTGCCAGCGTTGGGGAGAGCGCGTCCTACAATGAGCAGTTCTTC. Its protein product is CASVGESASYNEQFF.

This clonotype was observed a few times. A much larger clonotype is one base distant, so this may be a read error. This chain connects TRBV12-3 or TRBV12-4 to TRBJ2-7, with D possibly matching TRBD2 (6 bases). Trimming took 4 bases from V and 5 from J, leaving 18 bases between them. The CDR3 loop spans 15 amino acids. The CDR3 coding sequence is TGTGCCAGCAGTTCCACGGGAGTGCTTGTGGACGAGCAGTACTTC. The encoded protein is CASSSTGVLVDEQYF.